This paragraph covers one TCR beta chain sequence. Antigen unknown. Naivety among CD8 cells was defined by CD45RO negativity and positive CCR7 selection, thereby excluding terminally differentiated effector memory CD45RA+ cells. Assay used: immunoSEQ multiplex PCR; TCRdb lists only in-frame clones, some missing. This sample has about 2.2 million clones, with about 94% found just once. This CDR3 contains 15 residues. Deletions cut 4 bases from V and 2 bases from J, with 14 bases between. CDR1 and CDR2 (germline): SGHTA, FQGNSA. The data belong to a study of shared clonotypes between healthy human individuals. The overall study: Donors were a couple of women and a few men aged 18 to 49.

Study observations and caveats: The study found roughly 5% of naive CD4 clonotypes shared across four donors.

This chain links TRBV7-2 with TRBJ1-1; the D is unclear. The sequence derives from a man younger than 35 in good health. Some clones in this sample may be carry-over from other donors' samples. Material: naive CD8+ T cells from PBMCs. The CDR3 nucleotides are TGTGCCAGCAGCTCTACGTCGACTGGTAACACTGAAGCTTTCTTT. Amino acid sequence: CASSSTSTGNTEAFF.